A selection of T cell receptor beta chains follows, all from one sample in a study of blood T cell repertoires in COVID-19. The table came from immunoSEQ multiplex PCR; TCRdb's copy has only in-frame clones and leaves some out. The table lists around 220,000 clones, about 88% of them singletons. The sequencing sample was made of peripheral blood. The receptors derive from a woman in her fifties or sixties with COVID-19, enrolled during active disease. CDR3s include the opening cysteine and the closing phenylalanine or tryptophan. Fields, in order: clone size, D gene, J gene, V gene, CDR3 DNA, CDR3 protein. The D gene is left open where the match is weak. Size is omitted from some rows. Given values are once, few, many or a class for expanded clones.

>.|TRBD2|TRBJ2-3|TRBV27
TGTGCCAGCAGTTTGGTGCGGGGGGGCACAGATACGCAGTATTTT
CASSLVRGGTDTQYF
>few|.|TRBJ1-5|TRBV6-5
TGTGCCAGCAGCACGGGACTAGGCAATCAGCCCCAGCATTTT
CASSTGLGNQPQHF
>.|TRBD2|TRBJ2-3|TRBV6-5
TGTGCCAGCAGTTACCCGGGGGGAGCAATAGATACGCAGTATTTT
CASSYPGGAIDTQYF
>.|.|TRBJ1-1|TRBV27
TGTGCCAGCAGCCATCAAAGCCAGGGCACTGAAGCTTTCTTT
CASSHQSQGTEAFF
>.|.|TRBJ1-2|TRBV12-5
TGTGCTAGTGGTTTTGGTCGGGGGGGGAACTATGGCTACACCTTC
CASGFGRGGNYGYTF
>.|TRBD1|TRBJ2-7|TRBV15
TGTGCCACCAGTACCCAGGGGGCCCTTCTTTCGGGAGAGCAGTACTTC
CATSTQGALLSGEQYF
>.|TRBD1|TRBJ2-1|TRBV5-1
TGCGCCAGCAGCACCCAGGGGGCGGACAATGAGCAGTTCTTC
CASSTQGADNEQFF
>.|.|TRBJ2-7|TRBV4-1
TGCGCCTCATCCTGGTGGGGGGGCGACGAGCAGTACTTC
CASSWWGGDEQYF
>.|.|TRBJ1-2|TRBV9
TGTGCCAGCAGCGTAGTAGAGATCCCAGGCTATGGCTACACCTTC
CASSVVEIPGYGYTF
>.|.|TRBJ1-1|TRBV4-1
TGCGCCAGCAGCAAGATCCGAGCAGGGGTGATGAACACTGAAGCTTTCTTT
CASSKIRAGVMNTEAFF
>.|.|TRBJ1-4|TRBV12-3/TRBV12-4
TGTGCCAGCAGTTTAGACAGACAAAAACTGTTTTTT
CASSLDRQKLFF
>.|.|TRBJ1-2|TRBV9
TGTGCCAGCAGCGCCTCCAGGGATGGGGACTATGGCTACACCTTC
CASSASRDGDYGYTF
>many|.|TRBJ2-1|TRBV5-1
TGCGCCAGCAATGGACTCCAAGACAATGAGCAGTTCTTC
CASNGLQDNEQFF
>.|TRBD1|TRBJ2-3|TRBV13
TGTGCCAGCAGCACCCCTGGACAGGGCAGCACAGATACGCAGTATTTT
CASSTPGQGSTDTQYF
>.|.|TRBJ1-2|TRBV28
TGTGCCAGCAGTTTTTCACATTCGATGTTATATGGCTACACCTTC
CASSFSHSMLYGYTF
>.|TRBD1|TRBJ1-4|TRBV6-6
TGTGCCAGCAGTTACGGGCCCCGGGACAGCAATGAAAAACTGTTTTTT
CASSYGPRDSNEKLFF
>.|.|TRBJ2-3|TRBV19
TGTGCCAGTAGTATCGAGGGAGTTGCAGCAGATACGCAGTATTTT
CASSIEGVAADTQYF
>once|.|TRBJ1-2|TRBV4-2
TGTGCCAGCAGCCAGGGTTTTGGGCGACGGGAGGACTATGGCTACACCTTC
CASSQGFGRREDYGYTF
>.|.|TRBJ2-1|TRBV12-5
TGTGCTAGTGGTTTGGTACTAAAACAGGGAGTCTACAATGAGCAGTTCTTC
CASGLVLKQGVYNEQFF
>.|TRBD2|TRBJ2-3|TRBV6-6
TGTGCCAGCAGCCACGGGGAGCGGGGGCCCGTAGATACGCAGTATTTT
CASSHGERGPVDTQYF
>few|.|TRBJ2-5|TRBV5-6
TGTGCCAGCAGCCCGGGGGTGCGGGAGACCCAGTACTTC
CASSPGVRETQYF
>.|.|TRBJ2-1|TRBV6-5
TGTGCCAGCGCCCAAGGCGGTGCATGGAACAATGAGCAGTTCTTC
CASAQGGAWNNEQFF
>.|TRBD2|TRBJ2-5|TRBV27
TGTGCCAGCAGAAGTTTGGGACTAGAACGAGAGACCCAGTACTTC
CASRSLGLERETQYF
>.|TRBD1|TRBJ1-2|TRBV7-2
TGTGCCAGCAGCTTATCTCAGGGGGCCAGCGTACCCTATGGCTACACCTTC
CASSLSQGASVPYGYTF
>once|TRBD1|TRBJ2-1|TRBV11-3
TGTGCCAGCAGCTTCGAACCAGGGGGCGGTGAGCAGTTCTTC
CASSFEPGGGEQFF
>once|.|TRBJ1-2|TRBV27
TGTGCCAGCGCGTTTATCGACAACTTCTATGGCTACACCTTC
CASAFIDNFYGYTF
>few|TRBD1|TRBJ2-1|TRBV15
TGTGCCACCAGCAGAGGGGACAGTGGGCAGTTCTTC
CATSRGDSGQFF
>.|TRBD2|TRBJ2-1|TRBV24-1
TGTGCCACCAGTGCCCCGGGACTAGCGGTAAATGAGCAGTTCTTC
CATSAPGLAVNEQFF
>.|TRBD2|TRBJ2-1|TRBV4-3
TGCGCCAGCAGCCAAGATTACGGCCCGGGGGGGCGACACAATGAGCAGTTCTTC
CASSQDYGPGGRHNEQFF
>.|TRBD1|TRBJ2-7|TRBV9
TGTGCCAGCAGCTTCCGGGACAGGGGGCCCTACGAGCAGTACTTC
CASSFRDRGPYEQYF